Listed here is a single T cell receptor beta chain. As yet, its antigen is unknown. The V end lost 3 bases, the J end lost 8 bases, and 14 bases lay between the germline ends. CDR3 length equals 15 residues. Germline V CDR1 and CDR2: MNHEY, SMNVEV (reference sequence). The data derive from a study of post-analysis software for immune sequencing data. Unique molecular identifiers were carried by the TCR beta cDNA libraries. T cells numbering about 0.85 to 11 million yielded roughly 500,000 cDNA molecules. From the PCR reads, TCRdb called clonotypes with MiXCR, one entry per CDR3 protein. The sample has around 150,000 distinct CDR3 sequences, around 36% seen once. Whole-study results and caveats: Controls had significantly higher normalized Chao1 diversity than multiple sclerosis patients. There were about five TRBV segments more frequent in patients than controls, and TRBV5-6, TRBV5-1 and TRBV20-1 were among them.

This receptor was obtained from a girl aged 5 to 17 with multiple sclerosis. Sequenced here: blood, sampled after autologous hematopoietic stem cell transplantation. The chain couples TRBV27 to TRBJ1-6; D is uncertain. The DNA for the CDR3 is TGTGCCAGCAGTTTGATCCAAACGCGTGATTCACCCCTCCACTTT. It encodes CASSLIQTRDSPLHF.